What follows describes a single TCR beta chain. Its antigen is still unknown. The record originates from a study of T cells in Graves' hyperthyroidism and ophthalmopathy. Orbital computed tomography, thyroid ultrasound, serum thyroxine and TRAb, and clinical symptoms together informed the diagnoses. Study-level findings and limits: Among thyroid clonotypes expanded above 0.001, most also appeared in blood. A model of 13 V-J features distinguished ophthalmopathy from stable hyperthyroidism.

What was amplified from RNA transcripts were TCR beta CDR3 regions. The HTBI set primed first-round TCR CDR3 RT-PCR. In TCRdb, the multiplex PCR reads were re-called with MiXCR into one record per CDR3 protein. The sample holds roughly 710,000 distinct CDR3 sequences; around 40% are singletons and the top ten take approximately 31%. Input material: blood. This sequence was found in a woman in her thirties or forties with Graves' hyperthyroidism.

CDR3 in DNA: TGTGCCAGCAGTTTAGGCCGCGGGTATCAGCCCCAGCATTTT. This gives the protein CASSLGRGYQPQHF. The chain has TRBV12-3 or TRBV12-4 and TRBJ1-5; no firm D call. Trimming removed 1 base from V and 5 bases from J, with 9 bases in between. CDR3 length: 14 amino acids.